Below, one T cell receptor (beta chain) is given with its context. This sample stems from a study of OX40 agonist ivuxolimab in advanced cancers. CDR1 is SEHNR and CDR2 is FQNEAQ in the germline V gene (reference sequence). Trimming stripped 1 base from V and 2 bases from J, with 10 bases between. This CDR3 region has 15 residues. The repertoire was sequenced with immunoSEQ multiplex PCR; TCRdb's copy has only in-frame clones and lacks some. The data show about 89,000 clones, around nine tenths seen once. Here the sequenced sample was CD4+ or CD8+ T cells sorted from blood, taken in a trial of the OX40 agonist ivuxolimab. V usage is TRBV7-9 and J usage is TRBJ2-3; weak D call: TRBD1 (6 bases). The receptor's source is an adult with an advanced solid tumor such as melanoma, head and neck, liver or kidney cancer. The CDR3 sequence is CASSLEGDNTDTQYF. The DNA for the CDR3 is TGTGCCAGCAGCTTAGAAGGGGACAACACAGATACGCAGTATTTT. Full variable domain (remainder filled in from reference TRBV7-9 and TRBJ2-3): DTGVSQNPRHKITKRGQNVTFRCDPISEHNRLYWYRQTLGQGPEFLTYFQNEAQLEKSRLLSDRFSAERPKGSFSTLEIQRTEQGDSAMYLCASSLEGDNTDTQYFGPGTRLTVL.